Included here is one TCR beta chain sequence, with context. Germline CDR1 is SGHNT and CDR2 is YYREEE (reference sequence). The CDR3 length is 16 residues. Trimming removed 3 bases at V and 0 bases at J, with 12 bases between. Original methodology: Estimated nucleated cell counts came from reference gene primer amplification. TCRdb's copy holds only in-frame clones and misses some; the assay was immunoSEQ multiplex PCR. V and J calls and clone size are copied from that table; D and trimming were computed from the DNA. Of around 100,000 clones in the sample, approximately 90% were seen once. This sample stems from a study of blood T cell repertoires in COVID-19. The overall study: Both acute and convalescent COVID-19 samples were obtained from the United States, Italy and Spain. T cells, B-cell-depleted T cells, or PBMCs provided the cDNA or gDNA that served as material.

Sequenced sample: peripheral blood. The sequence derives from a man aged 50-59 years with acute or convalescent COVID-19. The rearrangement joins TRBV5-4 to TRBJ2-2; no reliable D call. CDR3 coding DNA: TGTGCCAGCAGCTCCTCACAGTTCACGAACACCGGGGAGCTGTTTTTT. Encoded protein: CASSSSQFTNTGELFF. Using reference TRBV5-4 and TRBJ2-2 for the parts outside the CDR3, the full variable domain is ETGVTQSPTHLIKTRGQQVTLRCSSQSGHNTVSWYQQALGQGPQFIFQYYREEENGRGNFPPRFSGLQFPNYSSELNVNALELDDSALYLCASSSSQFTNTGELFFGEGSRLTVL.